This T cell receptor (beta chain) came from a study of PD-L1 blockade in urothelial cancer. From germline, CDR1 is MNHNS and CDR2 SASEGT. The V end lost 8 bases, the J end lost 7 bases, and 11 bases lay between the germline ends. The CDR3 covers 12 residues. Time point: peripheral blood 6 weeks after treatment start. Clones were read by immunoSEQ multiplex PCR, and TCRdb kept only the in-frame ones, dropping some. The data show more than 95,000 clones, approximately 85% seen once. The chain combines TRBV6-1 with TRBJ2-2; D possibly corresponds to TRBD2 (5 bases). The receptor comes from a man aged 45-65 years with urothelial cancer. This sample comprised PBMCs, obtained around atezolizumab (anti-PD-L1) treatment. CDR3 in DNA: TGTGCCAGCTCCCCCCGGGGCGGGGAGCTGTTTTTT. Translation: CASSPRGGELFF.